This entry lists 12 T cell receptor beta chains sequenced from one sample in a study of cytomegalovirus exposure and HLA in healthy donors. Both 60 Vbeta primers and 13 Jbeta primers went into the PCR. Measured with immunoSEQ multiplex PCR; TCRdb has only the in-frame clones, and not every one. The profile covers 170,000 or so clones, with about four fifths appearing a single time and about 7% taken by the ten largest. Sequenced material: PBMCs. The receptors here all came from a man aged 25 to 45 in good health and CMV-seropositive.

The chain combines TRBV14 with TRBJ2-4, with D perhaps matching TRBD1 (6 bases). The CDR3 has 15 amino acids. Trimming took off 4 bases at V and 2 bases at J, with 12 bases between the two ends. Germline V lookup: CDR1 SGHDN, CDR2 FVKESK. CDR3 loop: CASSPQGGPKNIQYF. In DNA form, the CDR3 reads TGTGCCAGCAGCCCACAGGGTGGACCCAAAAACATTCAGTACTTC.

V usage is TRBV30 and J usage is TRBJ2-6, with D possibly matching TRBD2 (5 bases). Germline CDR1 and CDR2: GTSNPN and SVGIG (reference sequence). V lost 0 bases and J 1 base, leaving 7 bases between the germline ends. The CDR3 covers 15 residues. CDR3 protein: CAWSVLGSGANVLTF. CDR3 bases: TGTGCCTGGAGTGTACTAGGTTCTGGGGCCAACGTCCTGACTTTC.

V is TRBV30 and J is TRBJ2-5; D possibly corresponds to TRBD2 (5 bases). Germline CDR1 is GTSNPN and CDR2 is SVGIG (reference sequence). The CDR3 runs to 13 residues. Trimming took off 1 base at V and 7 bases at J, with 13 bases between the two ends. CDR3 amino acids: CAWSDALAGTQYF. DNA of the CDR3: TGTGCCTGGAGTGATGCCCTAGCAGGGACCCAGTACTTC.

This clone was found a few times. This chain connects TRBV5-1 to TRBJ2-2; 11 nucleotides match TRBD1. Trimming cost V 0 bases and J 7 bases; bases outside gene matches: 17. The CDR3 is made up of 20 amino acids. Germline assignment: CDR1 SGHRS and CDR2 YFSETQ. The CDR3 DNA follows: TGCGCCAGCAGCTTGGATATACCTTGGGACAGGGGGGGGGAGGGCGGGGAGCTGTTTTTT. It specifies CASSLDIPWDRGGEGGELFF.

This clone was seen just once. J is TRBJ2-2 and V is TRBV11-3, with TRBD1 identical over 10 bases. From germline, CDR1 is SGHNT and CDR2 YENEEA. The CDR3 totals 15 residues. Trimming removed 6 bases from V and 3 bases from J; junction bases left unmatched: 4. The CDR3 DNA is TGTGCCAGCAGACCGGGACAGGGGTACACCGGGGAGCTGTTTTTT. Translating it yields CASRPGQGYTGELFF.

This chain links TRBV5-1 with TRBJ2-6, with a tentative D call TRBD1 (6 bases). Looked up from germline, CDR1 is SGHRS and CDR2 is YFSETQ. Trimming left V 0 bases short and J 3 bases short, with 10 bases between. The CDR3 extends over 16 amino acids. CDR3 protein: CASSLVGGGGANVLTF. The DNA of the CDR3 is TGCGCCAGCAGCTTGGTAGGGGGTGGTGGGGCCAACGTCCTGACTTTC.

This clone was detected once. The genes are TRBV15 and TRBJ1-2; D is uncertain. Per germline, CDR1 LNHNV and CDR2 YYDKDF (reference sequence). There are 13 residues in the CDR3. Between the trimmed V and J ends, which lost 0 bases and 8 bases, there was a span of 10 bases. CDR3 amino acids: CATSRDHTEGYTF. The CDR3 DNA reads TGTGCCACCAGCAGAGACCACACAGAGGGCTACACCTTC.

V usage is TRBV7-6 and J usage is TRBJ1-5; 8 bases are a match to TRBD1. The V segment lost 5 bases and the J segment 5 bases; nucleotides outside the gene matches: 8. The V gene's germline CDR1 is SGHVS and CDR2 FNYEAQ. There are 15 residues in the CDR3. Here the CDR3 reads CASSIGTGEDQPQHF. The CDR3 nucleotides read TGTGCCAGCAGCATCGGGACAGGAGAGGATCAGCCCCAGCATTTT.

This clone has only a few counts. The V and J genes are TRBV11-3 and TRBJ2-1; D gene unclear. V lost 7 bases and J lost 0, with 10 bases in between. Per the germline V gene, CDR1 is SGHNT and CDR2 is YENEEA. The CDR3 runs to 14 residues. The chain's CDR3 is CASTSGSSYNEQFF. The CDR3 DNA reads TGTGCCAGCACATCAGGCAGCTCCTACAATGAGCAGTTCTTC.

The chain is built from TRBV19 and TRBJ1-4; 7 positions agree with TRBD1. Germline assignment: CDR1 LNHDA and CDR2 SQIVND (reference sequence). This CDR3 has 15 residues. J lost 3 bases, V lost 6 bases, and 7 bases had no gene match. Here the CDR3 DNA reads TGTGCCAGTAGCAGAAACAGGGGACCTAATGAAAAACTGTTTTTT. Protein sequence: CASSRNRGPNEKLFF.

This clone was counted a single time. This specimen includes other DNA sequences encoding the same CDR3. This chain connects TRBV28 to TRBJ1-2; a possible D gene is TRBD1 (5 bases). V was cut by 6 bases and J by 4 bases, with 21 bases left in between. This CDR3 has 16 residues. The V gene's germline CDR1 is MDHEN and CDR2 SYDVKM. In DNA form, the CDR3 reads TGTGCCAGCAGCTCGTCGGGACTCCCTGGCGCCTATGGCTACACCTTC. Protein: CASSSSGLPGAYGYTF.

J is TRBJ1-2 and V is TRBV7-6; no firm D call. V was shortened by 4 bases and J by 6 bases, with 24 bases between the two germline ends. The CDR3 loop spans 17 amino acids. Germline CDR1 reads SGHVS; CDR2 reads FNYEAQ. Written as DNA, the CDR3 is TGTGCCAGCAGCTCGGTACACGTGGAGATACCCGGCGATGGCTACACCTTC. Protein product: CASSSVHVEIPGDGYTF.